These 20 T cell receptor beta chains were all obtained from the same sample, sequenced in a study of blood T cell repertoires in COVID-19. Generated by immunoSEQ multiplex PCR, the TCRdb table keeps only in-frame clones and is missing some. The table has about 300,000 clones, roughly 86% seen once. The sample comprised PBMCs or T cells enriched from blood (not recorded which). These receptors were taken from a woman between 18 and 30 years old who had recovered from COVID-19.

V and J are TRBV7-2 and TRBJ1-1; 8 bases agree with TRBD1. This CDR3 region has 17 residues. The V gene's germline CDR1 is SGHTA and CDR2 FQGNSA. J lost 3 bases, V lost 5 bases, and 14 bases had no gene match. CDR3 amino acids: CASSRPPGTGDYTEAFF. Here the CDR3 DNA reads TGTGCCAGCAGCCGTCCTCCGGGGACAGGTGACTACACTGAAGCTTTCTTT.

V gene TRBV6-5 combines with J gene TRBJ1-6; 8 bases agree with TRBD1. The CDR3 is 15 residues long. Germline CDR1 is MNHEY and CDR2 is SVGAGI. Trimming at V came to 5 bases and at J to 3 bases, leaving 3 bases not matched to a gene. DNA of the CDR3: TGTGCCAGCAGTCACAGGGGGTTCTATAATTCACCCCTCCACTTT. Translating it yields CASSHRGFYNSPLHF.

The chain recombines TRBV20-1 with TRBJ1-5; weak D call: TRBD1 (6 bases). The CDR3 is 14 residues long. The V and J ends lost 3 bases and 4 bases respectively, with 13 bases between them. Germline-derived CDR1 and CDR2 are DFQATT and SNEGSKA (reference sequence). For the CDR3, the DNA is TGCAGTGCTAGTTTCGACAGGTCAAATCAGCCCCAGCATTTT. Translating gives CSASFDRSNQPQHF.

This chain uses TRBV19 with TRBJ2-5, with TRBD1 as a possible D gene (5 bases). The V gene lost 6 bases and the J gene lost 5 bases, with 19 bases spanning the gap. Germline CDR1 LNHDA, CDR2 SQIVND (reference sequence). This CDR3 has 15 amino acids. Here the CDR3 DNA reads TGTGCCAGTAGAAGCTCTGGCAGGGATATGGAGACCCAGTACTTC. Translated, it gives CASRSSGRDMETQYF.

The rearrangement uses TRBV4-1 and TRBJ2-7, with D perhaps matching TRBD2 (5 bases). Germline assignment: CDR1 MGHRA and CDR2 YSYEKL. The CDR3 is 12 residues long. Trimming cost V 5 bases and J 5 bases, with 10 bases left between them. The CDR3 here is CASSKIGDEQYF. The CDR3 DNA sequence: TGCGCCAGCAGCAAAATCGGGGACGAGCAGTACTTC.

In DNA, the CDR3 is TGTGCCAGCAGCCCCAGACCCCTAGCGGGAGAGGGCCGATACAATGAGCAGTTCTTC. This gives the protein CASSPRPLAGEGRYNEQFF. This chain links TRBV7-9 with TRBJ2-1; 10 bases fit TRBD2. The germline V gene has CDR1 SEHNR and CDR2 FQNEAQ (reference sequence). The trim removed 5 bases at V and 4 bases at J, leaving 17 bases unmatched. This CDR3 comprises 19 residues.

This clone was counted ten times or more. The genes are TRBV9 and TRBJ1-1; D gene unclear. Germline V lookup: CDR1 SGDLS, CDR2 YYNGEE. Trimming took off 3 bases at V and 0 bases at J, with 15 bases between the two ends. The CDR3 consists of 16 residues. The CDR3 DNA is TGTGCCAGCAGCGAGAGCCTGTCTCTCATGAACACTGAAGCTTTCTTT. It translates to CASSESLSLMNTEAFF. The full variable domain, completed using reference TRBV9 and TRBJ1-1, is DSGVTQTPKHLITATGQRVTLRCSPRSGDLSVYWYQQSLDQGLQFLIQYYNGEERAKGNILERFSAQQFPDLHSELNLSSLELGDSALYFCASSESLSLMNTEAFFGQGTRLTVV.

The chain joins TRBV28 to TRBJ1-5; 9 bases line up with TRBD1. J was trimmed by 3 bases and V by 6 bases; bases with no gene match: 3. Germline V gene lookup returns CDR1 MDHEN and CDR2 SYDVKM. This CDR3 region has 14 residues. The CDR3 region has the DNA TGTGCCAGCAGCTGGGACAGGGACAATCAGCCCCAGCATTTT. This encodes CASSWDRDNQPQHF.

The chain couples TRBV28 to TRBJ1-3; D is possibly TRBD1 (5 bases). The CDR3 runs 14 residues. V was trimmed by 5 bases and J by 4 bases, leaving 12 bases between them. CDR1 MDHEN and CDR2 SYDVKM come from the germline V gene. The CDR3, as DNA: TGTGCCAGCAGTAGGGGTACAGCGGGAAACACCATATATTTT. It is translated as CASSRGTAGNTIYF.

The rearrangement links TRBV7-2 to TRBJ1-5; 7 positions match TRBD1. The CDR3 has 15 amino acids. Per germline, CDR1 SGHTA and CDR2 FQGNSA. V was pared by 5 bases and J by 4 bases, with 8 bases of the junction left unmatched. In nucleotides, the CDR3 is TGTGCCAGCAGCGCCACTCCGACAGGGAATCAGCCCCAGCATTTT. This translates into CASSATPTGNQPQHF.

The chain is built from TRBV2 and TRBJ1-3; 7 bases agree with TRBD1. The length of the CDR3 is 15 residues. J lost 4 bases, V lost 5 bases, and 8 bases had no gene match. The germline V gene has CDR1 SNHLY and CDR2 FYNNEI. The CDR3 sequence is CASSPEGGLGNTIYF. CDR3 DNA: TGTGCCAGCAGTCCTGAAGGGGGCTTGGGAAACACCATATATTTT.

The J gene is TRBJ1-4, the V gene TRBV29-1; D is possibly TRBD1 (5 bases). Germline-derived CDR1 and CDR2 are SQVTM and ANQGSEA. V dropped 4 bases and J dropped 8 bases, with 17 bases sitting between them. The CDR3 has 14 residues. For the CDR3, the DNA is TGCAGCGTTGCTAGGGAGGGAAGGGGCGAAAAACTGTTTTTT. Encoded protein: CSVAREGRGEKLFF.

Only a few counts were recorded for this clone. This rearrangement joins TRBV6-2 or TRBV6-3 to TRBJ2-7; 7 nucleotides match TRBD2. Germline trimming cut 4 bases from V and 7 bases from J; bases unmatched to any gene: 4. CDR1 is MNHEY, CDR2 SVGEGT, per germline. The length of the CDR3 is 12 residues. CDR3 amino acids: CASSSLGGEQYF. The CDR3 nucleotides are TGTGCCAGCAGTTCGCTGGGAGGGGAGCAGTACTTC.

The chain has TRBV10-1 and TRBJ2-3, with a weak D call TRBD1 (5 bases). The CDR3 loop spans 17 amino acids. V dropped 0 bases and J dropped 0 bases, with 13 bases sitting between them. In germline, CDR1 is WNHNN, CDR2 SYGVQD (reference sequence). For the CDR3, the DNA is TGCGCCAGCAGTGAGTCGACAGACGGCTCTAGCACAGATACGCAGTATTTT. It is translated as CASSESTDGSSTDTQYF.

The rearrangement uses TRBV2 and TRBJ2-7, with D possibly matching TRBD1 (6 bases). The CDR3 contains 16 residues. Germline V lookup: CDR1 SNHLY, CDR2 FYNNEI. Trimming stripped 6 bases from V and 3 bases from J, with 21 bases between. The CDR3 DNA sequence: TGTGCCAGCAGCTCCTACAGGGTCCCAAACAACTACGAGCAGTACTTC. Protein: CASSSYRVPNNYEQYF.

Only one count was recorded for this clone. The rearrangement links TRBV4-1 to TRBJ2-7, with TRBD2 as a possible D gene (6 bases). The germline gives CDR1 MGHRA, CDR2 YSYEKL. The CDR3 totals 14 residues. V was trimmed by 0 bases and J by 0 bases, leaving 6 bases between them. CDR3 in amino acids: CASSQERGSYEQYF. The CDR3, as DNA: TGCGCCAGCAGCCAAGAGCGGGGCTCCTACGAGCAGTACTTC.

The chain couples TRBV24-1 to TRBJ2-2; D is unresolved. The germline V gene encodes CDR1 KGHDR and CDR2 SFDVKD. V lost 5 bases and J lost 5, with 5 bases in between. The CDR3 runs to 12 residues. Here the CDR3 reads CATSASTGELFF. The CDR3 DNA follows: TGTGCCACCAGTGCTTCTACCGGGGAGCTGTTTTTT.

For this clone: In the same sample, other DNA sequences code for this CDR3. The V gene is TRBV5-1, the J gene TRBJ1-6; TRBD1 matches 8 bases. Germline loops: CDR1 SGHRS, CDR2 YFSETQ. CDR3 length: 14 amino acids. Trimming cost V 0 bases and J 7 bases; bases outside gene matches: 0. The CDR3 sequence is CASSLGQGNSPLHF. CDR3 DNA sequence: TGCGCCAGCAGCTTGGGACAGGGGAATTCACCCCTCCACTTT.

This chain uses TRBV11-2 with TRBJ1-5; D may be TRBD1 (5 bases). V was pared by 1 base and J by 5 bases, with 9 bases between. CDR3 length: 14 residues. The germline V gene encodes CDR1 SGHAT and CDR2 FQNNGV. The CDR3 protein is CASSLGQPYQPQHF. In nucleotides, the CDR3 is TGTGCCAGCAGCTTAGGACAGCCCTATCAGCCCCAGCATTTT. The variable domain in full, with the rest retrieved from reference TRBV11-2 and TRBJ1-5, is EAGVAQSPRYKIIEKRQSVAFWCNPISGHATLYWYQQILGQGPKLLIQFQNNGVVDDSQLPKDRFSAERLKGVDSTLKIQPAKLEDSAVYLCASSLGQPYQPQHFGDGTRLSIL.

This chain connects TRBV27 to TRBJ2-5, with 9 positions matching TRBD1. The length of the CDR3 is 13 residues. CDR1 MNHEY and CDR2 SMNVEV come from the germline V gene (reference sequence). J gave up 3 bases and V 6 bases, and 2 bases lay outside the gene matches. The CDR3 bases are TGTGCCAGCAGCCGGGACAGGGAAGAGACCCAGTACTTC. Translation: CASSRDREETQYF.